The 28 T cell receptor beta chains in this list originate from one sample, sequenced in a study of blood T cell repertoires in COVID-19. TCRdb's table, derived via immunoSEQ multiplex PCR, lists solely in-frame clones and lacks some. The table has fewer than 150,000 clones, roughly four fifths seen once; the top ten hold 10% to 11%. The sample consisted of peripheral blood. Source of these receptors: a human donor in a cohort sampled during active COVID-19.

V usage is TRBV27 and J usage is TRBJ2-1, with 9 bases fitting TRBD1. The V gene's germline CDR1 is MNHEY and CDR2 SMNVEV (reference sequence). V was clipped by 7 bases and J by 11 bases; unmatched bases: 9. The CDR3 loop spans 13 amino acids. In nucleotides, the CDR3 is TGTGCCAGCAACAGGGGGCGCTGGATGAAGCAGTTCTTC. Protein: CASNRGRWMKQFF.

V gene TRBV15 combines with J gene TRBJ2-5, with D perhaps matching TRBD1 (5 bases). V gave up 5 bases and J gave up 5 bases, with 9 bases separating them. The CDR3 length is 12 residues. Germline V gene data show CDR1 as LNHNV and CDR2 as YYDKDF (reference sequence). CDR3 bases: TGTGCCACCAGCCCTACAGGCGAGACCCAGTACTTC. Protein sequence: CATSPTGETQYF.

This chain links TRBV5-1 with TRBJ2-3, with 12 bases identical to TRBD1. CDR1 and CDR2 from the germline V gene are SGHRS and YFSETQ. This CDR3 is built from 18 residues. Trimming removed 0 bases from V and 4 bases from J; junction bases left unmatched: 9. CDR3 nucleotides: TGCGCCAGCAGCTTGGGGAGACCCGGGACAGGGGGCGCAGATACGCAGTATTTT. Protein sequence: CASSLGRPGTGGADTQYF.

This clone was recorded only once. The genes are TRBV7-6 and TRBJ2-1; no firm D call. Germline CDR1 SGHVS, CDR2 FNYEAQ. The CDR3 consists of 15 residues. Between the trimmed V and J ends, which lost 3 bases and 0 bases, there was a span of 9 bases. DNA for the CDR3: TGTGCCAGCAGCTTGAGCGCGTTCTCCTACAATGAGCAGTTCTTC. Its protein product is CASSLSAFSYNEQFF. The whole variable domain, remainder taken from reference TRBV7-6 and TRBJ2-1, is GAGVSQSPRYKVTKRGQDVALRCDPISGHVSLYWYRQALGQGPEFLTYFNYEAQQDKSGLPNDRFSAERPEGSISTLTIQRTEQRDSAMYRCASSLSAFSYNEQFFGPGTRLTVL.

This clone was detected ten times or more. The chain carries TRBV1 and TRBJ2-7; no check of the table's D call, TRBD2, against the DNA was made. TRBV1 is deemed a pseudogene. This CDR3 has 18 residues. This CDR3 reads CTSSQPHQTSGKSYEQYF. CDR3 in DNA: TGCACCAGCAGCCAACCCCATCAGACTAGCGGGAAATCCTACGAGCAGTACTTC.

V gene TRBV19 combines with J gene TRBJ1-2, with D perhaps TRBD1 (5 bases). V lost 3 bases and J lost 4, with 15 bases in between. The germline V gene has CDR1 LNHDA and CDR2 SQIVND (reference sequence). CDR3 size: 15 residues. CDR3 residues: CASSIWGGNRYGYTF. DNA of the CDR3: TGTGCCAGTAGTATTTGGGGGGGGAATCGCTATGGCTACACCTTC.

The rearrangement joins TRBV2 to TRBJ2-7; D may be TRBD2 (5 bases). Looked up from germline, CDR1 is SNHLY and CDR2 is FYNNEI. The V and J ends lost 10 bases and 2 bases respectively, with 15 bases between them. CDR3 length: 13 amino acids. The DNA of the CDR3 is TGTGCCACCGAGGGCCGCTCTGCCTACGAGCAGTACTTC. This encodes CATEGRSAYEQYF.

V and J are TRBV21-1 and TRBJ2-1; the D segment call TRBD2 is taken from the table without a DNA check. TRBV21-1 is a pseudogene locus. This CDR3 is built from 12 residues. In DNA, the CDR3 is TGTGCCAGCAGCTCCCTTTACAATGAGCAGTTCTTC. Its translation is CASSSLYNEQFF.

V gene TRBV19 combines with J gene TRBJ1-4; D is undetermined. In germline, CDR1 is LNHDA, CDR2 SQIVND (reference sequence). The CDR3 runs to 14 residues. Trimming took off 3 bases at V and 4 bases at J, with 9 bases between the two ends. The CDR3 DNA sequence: TGTGCCAGTAGTATTCGTGTTCTTAATGAAAAACTGTTTTTT. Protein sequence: CASSIRVLNEKLFF.

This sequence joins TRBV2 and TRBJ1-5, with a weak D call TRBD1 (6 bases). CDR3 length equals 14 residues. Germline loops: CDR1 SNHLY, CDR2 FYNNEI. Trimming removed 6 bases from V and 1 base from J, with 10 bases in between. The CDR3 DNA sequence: TGTGCCAGCAGGGACAGTTTGAGCAATCAGCCCCAGCATTTT. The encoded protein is CASRDSLSNQPQHF.

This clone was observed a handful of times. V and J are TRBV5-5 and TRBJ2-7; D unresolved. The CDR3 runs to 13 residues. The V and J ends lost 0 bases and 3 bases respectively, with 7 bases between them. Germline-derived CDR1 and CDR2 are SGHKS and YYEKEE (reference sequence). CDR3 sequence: CASSLGASYEQYF. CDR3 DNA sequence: TGTGCCAGCAGCTTGGGGGCCAGCTACGAGCAGTACTTC.

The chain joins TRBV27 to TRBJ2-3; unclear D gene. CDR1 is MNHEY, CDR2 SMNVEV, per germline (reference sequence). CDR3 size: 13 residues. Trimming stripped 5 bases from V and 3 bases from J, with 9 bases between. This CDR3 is CASSRVLTDTQYF. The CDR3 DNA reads TGTGCCAGCAGTCGGGTCCTTACAGATACGCAGTATTTT.

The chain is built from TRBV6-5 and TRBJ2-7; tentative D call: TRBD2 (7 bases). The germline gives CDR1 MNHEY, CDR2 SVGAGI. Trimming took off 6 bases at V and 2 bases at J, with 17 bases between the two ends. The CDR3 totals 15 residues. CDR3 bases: TGTGCCAGCAGCCCAACAGCGGGACATGCCTACGAGCAGTACTTC. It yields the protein CASSPTAGHAYEQYF.

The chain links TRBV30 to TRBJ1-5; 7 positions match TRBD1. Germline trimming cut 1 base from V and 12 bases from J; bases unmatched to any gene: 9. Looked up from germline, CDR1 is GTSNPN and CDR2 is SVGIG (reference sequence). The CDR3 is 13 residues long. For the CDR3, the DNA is TGTGCCTGGAGTGGCACAGGGGACCTCCTCCAGCATTTT. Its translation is CAWSGTGDLLQHF.

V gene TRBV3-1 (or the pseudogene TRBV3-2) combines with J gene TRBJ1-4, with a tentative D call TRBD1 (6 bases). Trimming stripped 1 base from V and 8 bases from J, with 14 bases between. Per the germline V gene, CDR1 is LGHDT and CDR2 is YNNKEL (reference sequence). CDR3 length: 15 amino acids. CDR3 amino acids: CASSQVLSGDEKLFF. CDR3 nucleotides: TGTGCCAGCAGCCAAGTTTTATCAGGGGACGAAAAACTGTTTTTT.

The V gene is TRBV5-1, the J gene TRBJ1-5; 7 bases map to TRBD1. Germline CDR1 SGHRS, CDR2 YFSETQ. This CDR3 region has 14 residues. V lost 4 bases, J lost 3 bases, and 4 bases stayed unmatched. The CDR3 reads CASSPGQYNQPQHF. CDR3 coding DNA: TGCGCCAGCAGCCCGGGACAGTACAATCAGCCCCAGCATTTT.

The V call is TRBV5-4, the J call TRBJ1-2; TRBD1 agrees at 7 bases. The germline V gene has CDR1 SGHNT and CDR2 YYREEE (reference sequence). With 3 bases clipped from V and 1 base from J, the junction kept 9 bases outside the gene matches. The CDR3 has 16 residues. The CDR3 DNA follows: TGTGCCAGCAGCTACTATCCGGGACAGCTTAACTATGGCTACACCTTC. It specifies CASSYYPGQLNYGYTF.

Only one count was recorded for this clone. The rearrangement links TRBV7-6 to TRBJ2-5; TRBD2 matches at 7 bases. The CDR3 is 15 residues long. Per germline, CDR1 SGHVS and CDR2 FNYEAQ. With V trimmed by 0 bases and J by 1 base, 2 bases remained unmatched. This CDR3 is CASSLARGIQETQYF. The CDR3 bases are TGTGCCAGCAGCTTAGCGCGGGGGATCCAAGAGACCCAGTACTTC.

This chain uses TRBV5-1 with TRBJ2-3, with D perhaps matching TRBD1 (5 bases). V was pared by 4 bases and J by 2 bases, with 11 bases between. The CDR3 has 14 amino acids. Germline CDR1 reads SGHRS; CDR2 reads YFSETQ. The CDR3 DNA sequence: TGCGCCAGCAGCGTACAAGGGGACACAGATACGCAGTATTTT. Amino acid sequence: CASSVQGDTDTQYF.

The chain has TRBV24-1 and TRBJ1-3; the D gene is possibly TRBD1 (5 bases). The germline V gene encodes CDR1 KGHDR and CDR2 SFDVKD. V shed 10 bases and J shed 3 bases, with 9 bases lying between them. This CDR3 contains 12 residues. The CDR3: CATQGVGNTIYF. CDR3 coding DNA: TGTGCCACTCAAGGGGTTGGAAACACCATATATTTT.

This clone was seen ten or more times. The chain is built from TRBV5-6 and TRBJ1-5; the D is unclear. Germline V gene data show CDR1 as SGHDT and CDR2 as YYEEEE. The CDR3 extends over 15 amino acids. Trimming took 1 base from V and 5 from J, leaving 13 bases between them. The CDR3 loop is CASSLRVREDQPQHF. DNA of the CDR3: TGTGCCAGCAGCTTGAGGGTCCGGGAGGATCAGCCCCAGCATTTT. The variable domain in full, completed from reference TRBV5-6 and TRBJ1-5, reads DAGVTQSPTHLIKTRGQQVTLRCSPKSGHDTVSWYQQALGQGPQFIFQYYEEEERQRGNFPDRFSGHQFPNYSSELNVNALLLGDSALYLCASSLRVREDQPQHFGDGTRLSIL.

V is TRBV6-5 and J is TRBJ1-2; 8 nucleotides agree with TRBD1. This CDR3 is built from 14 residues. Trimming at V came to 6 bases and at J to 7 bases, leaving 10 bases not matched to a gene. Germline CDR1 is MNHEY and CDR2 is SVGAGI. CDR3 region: CASRATGARPGYTF. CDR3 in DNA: TGTGCCAGCAGAGCGACAGGGGCCCGACCTGGCTACACCTTC.

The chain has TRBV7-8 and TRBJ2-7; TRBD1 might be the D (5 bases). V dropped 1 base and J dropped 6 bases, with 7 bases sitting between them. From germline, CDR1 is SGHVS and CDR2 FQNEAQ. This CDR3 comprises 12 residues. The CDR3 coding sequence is TGTGCCAGCAGCTTAGTAAGGGGCGAGCAGTACTTC. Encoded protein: CASSLVRGEQYF. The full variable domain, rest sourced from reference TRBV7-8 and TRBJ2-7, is GAGVSQSPRYKVAKRGQDVALRCDPISGHVSLFWYQQALGQGPEFLTYFQNEAQLDKSGLPSDRFFAERPEGSVSTLKIQRTQQEDSAVYLCASSLVRGEQYFGPGTRLTVT.

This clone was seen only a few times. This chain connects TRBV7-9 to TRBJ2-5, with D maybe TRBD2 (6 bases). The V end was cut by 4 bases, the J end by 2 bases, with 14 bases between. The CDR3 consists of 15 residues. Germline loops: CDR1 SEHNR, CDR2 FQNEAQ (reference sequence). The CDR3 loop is CASSWSGGTQETQYF. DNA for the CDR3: TGTGCCAGCAGCTGGAGCGGCGGGACTCAAGAGACCCAGTACTTC.

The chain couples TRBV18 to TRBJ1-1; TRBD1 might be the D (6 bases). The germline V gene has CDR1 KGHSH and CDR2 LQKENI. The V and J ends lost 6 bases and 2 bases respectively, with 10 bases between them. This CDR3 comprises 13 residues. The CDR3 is CASSSDSNTEAFF. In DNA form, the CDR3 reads TGTGCCAGCTCCTCGGACAGCAACACTGAAGCTTTCTTT.

CDR3 nucleotides: TGTGCCAGCAGCTTAGGGGACAGAGAGTTCCAAGAGACCCAGTACTTC. Encoded protein: CASSLGDREFQETQYF. The V and J genes are TRBV7-9 and TRBJ2-5; 7 positions match TRBD1. The J segment lost 1 base and the V segment lost 1 base, leaving 6 bases of the junction unmatched. From germline, CDR1 is SEHNR and CDR2 FQNEAQ (reference sequence). The CDR3 loop spans 16 amino acids.

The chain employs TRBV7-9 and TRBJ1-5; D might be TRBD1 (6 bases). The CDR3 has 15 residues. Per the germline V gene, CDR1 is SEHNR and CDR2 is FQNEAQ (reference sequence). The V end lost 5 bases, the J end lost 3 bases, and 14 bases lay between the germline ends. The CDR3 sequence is CASSPDGTNNQPQHF. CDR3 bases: TGTGCCAGCAGCCCTGACGGGACAAACAATCAGCCCCAGCATTTT.

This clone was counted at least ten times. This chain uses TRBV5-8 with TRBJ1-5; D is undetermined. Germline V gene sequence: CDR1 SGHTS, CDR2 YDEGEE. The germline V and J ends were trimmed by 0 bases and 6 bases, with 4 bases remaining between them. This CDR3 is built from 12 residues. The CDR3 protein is CASSLDRQPQHF. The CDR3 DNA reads TGTGCCAGCAGCTTGGATCGTCAGCCCCAGCATTTT.